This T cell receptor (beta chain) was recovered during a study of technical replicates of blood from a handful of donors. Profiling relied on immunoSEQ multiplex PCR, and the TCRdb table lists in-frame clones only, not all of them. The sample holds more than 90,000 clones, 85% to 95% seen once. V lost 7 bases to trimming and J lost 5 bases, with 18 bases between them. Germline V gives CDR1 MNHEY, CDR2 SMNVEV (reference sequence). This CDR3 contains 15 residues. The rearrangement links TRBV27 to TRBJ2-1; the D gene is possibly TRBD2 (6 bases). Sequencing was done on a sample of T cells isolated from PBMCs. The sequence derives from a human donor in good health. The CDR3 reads CASTPRGVYDNEQFF. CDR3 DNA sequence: TGTGCCAGCACCCCCCGCGGGGTATATGACAATGAGCAGTTCTTC.